This entry lists 28 T cell receptor beta chains sequenced from one sample in a study of blood T cell repertoires in COVID-19. Some clones are missing from TCRdb's copy, which holds only in-frame ones; the method was immunoSEQ multiplex PCR. Of around 140,000 clones in the sample, 65% to 85% are singletons; the top ten hold about 17%. The sequenced sample was peripheral blood. The receptors derive from a woman over 75 with acute or convalescent COVID-19.

This clone was recorded once. This chain uses TRBV5-1 with TRBJ1-2, with 9 bases identical to TRBD1. CDR3 size: 15 residues. Germline CDR1 reads SGHRS; CDR2 reads YFSETQ. V was clipped by 4 bases and J by 2 bases; unmatched bases: 6. The DNA for the CDR3 is TGCGCCAGCAGCACCGGACAGGGGCGGAACTATGGCTACACCTTC. Translated, it gives CASSTGQGRNYGYTF. Full variable domain (outside the CDR3, taken from reference TRBV5-1 and TRBJ1-2): KAGVTQTPRYLIKTRGQQVTLSCSPISGHRSVSWYQQTPGQGLQFLFEYFSETQRNKGNFPGRFSGRQFSNSRSEMNVSTLELGDSALYLCASSTGQGRNYGYTFGSGTRLTVV.

Many counts were recorded for this clone. This chain uses TRBV7-2 with TRBJ2-7, with D unresolved. V was shortened by 1 base and J by 5 bases, with 6 bases between the two germline ends. The CDR3 is made up of 12 amino acids. CDR1 and CDR2 from the germline V gene are SGHTA and FQGNSA. The CDR3 region is CASSLVQDEQYF. The CDR3 DNA is TGTGCCAGCAGCTTAGTTCAGGACGAGCAGTACTTC.

This chain joins TRBV6-2 or TRBV6-3 and TRBJ1-2; D is unclear. The CDR3 extends over 13 amino acids. CDR1 MNHEY and CDR2 SVGEGT come from the germline V gene. Trimming removed 0 bases at V and 8 bases at J, with 10 bases between. CDR3 coding DNA: TGTGCCAGCAGTTACTCCAGCAGGTCGGGCTACACCTTC. This sequence encodes CASSYSSRSGYTF.

The rearrangement joins TRBV7-8 to TRBJ1-1; D perhaps matches TRBD1 (6 bases). Trimming took off 4 bases at V and 5 bases at J, with 11 bases between the two ends. The CDR3 is 13 amino acids. Germline CDR1 reads SGHVS; CDR2 reads FQNEAQ. DNA for the CDR3: TGTGCCAGCAGCTCTTTACAGGGTACTGAAGCTTTCTTT. It codes for CASSSLQGTEAFF.

V is TRBV19 and J is TRBJ1-5, with no clear D. Germline V CDR1 and CDR2: LNHDA, SQIVND (reference sequence). This CDR3 has 12 residues. V was pared by 10 bases and J by 2 bases, with 9 bases between. The CDR3 sequence is CATRQGNQPQHF. Here the CDR3 DNA reads TGTGCCACCCGACAAGGCAATCAGCCCCAGCATTTT. Full variable domain (rest looked up from reference TRBV19 and TRBJ1-5): DGGITQSPKYLFRKEGQNVTLSCEQNLNHDAMYWYRQDPGQGLRLIYYSQIVNDFQKGDIAEGYSVSREKKESFPLTVTSAQKNPTAFYLCATRQGNQPQHFGDGTRLSIL.

The rearrangement joins TRBV7-2 to TRBJ1-5; D is unclear. V was clipped by 2 bases and J by 2 bases, with 10 bases between them. The length of the CDR3 is 15 residues. The germline V gene encodes CDR1 SGHTA and CDR2 FQGNSA. The CDR3 spells CASSLNSGGNQPQHF. The CDR3 DNA is TGTGCCAGCAGCTTAAATAGCGGCGGCAATCAGCCCCAGCATTTT.

The genes are TRBV7-2 and TRBJ1-1, with 7 bases fitting TRBD1. Germline CDR1 SGHTA, CDR2 FQGNSA. The CDR3 runs 15 residues. With 5 bases clipped from V and 3 bases from J, the junction kept 9 bases outside the gene matches. CDR3 bases: TGTGCCAGCAGCCTAGGGACAGCTTCGTACACTGAAGCTTTCTTT. This codes for CASSLGTASYTEAFF.

The J gene is TRBJ2-5, the V gene TRBV7-9; TRBD2 matches at 8 bases. With 2 bases clipped from V and 4 bases from J, the junction kept 6 bases outside the gene matches. CDR1 SEHNR and CDR2 FQNEAQ come from the germline V gene (reference sequence). This CDR3 has 15 amino acids. The CDR3 DNA is TGTGCCAGCAGCTTAACGGGGGGGCCAGTAGAGACCCAGTACTTC. This encodes CASSLTGGPVETQYF.

The chain carries TRBV23-1 and TRBJ2-1, with no clear D. TRBV23-1 is known as an ORF, though its function is uncertain. V was clipped by 0 bases and J by 0 bases, with 9 bases between them. The CDR3 is 16 residues long. The CDR3 DNA reads TGCGCCAGCAGTCAATCGATGTGGAGCTCCTACAATGAGCAGTTCTTC. Translated: CASSQSMWSSYNEQFF.

The chain joins TRBV5-1 to TRBJ1-4; 9 positions match TRBD1. The V gene's germline CDR1 is SGHRS and CDR2 YFSETQ. The CDR3 is made up of 14 amino acids. The V segment lost 2 bases and the J segment 8 bases; nucleotides outside the gene matches: 4. For the CDR3, the DNA is TGCGCCAGCAGCTTCGGGACAGGGTACGAAAAACTGTTTTTT. Its protein product is CASSFGTGYEKLFF.

The DNA of the CDR3 is TGTGCCAGCTCACCGGCAGGGGAGGGCAATTCACCCCTCCACTTT. Translated, it gives CASSPAGEGNSPLHF. The chain carries TRBV18 and TRBJ1-6, with a weak D call TRBD1 (6 bases). CDR3 size: 15 residues. Germline-derived CDR1 and CDR2 are KGHSH and LQKENI. With 3 bases removed from V and 7 bases from J, the gap between germline ends came to 13 bases.

This chain joins TRBV5-1 and TRBJ1-1, with D possibly being TRBD1 (5 bases). Germline V gene data show CDR1 as SGHRS and CDR2 as YFSETQ. V was shortened by 4 bases and J by 10 bases, with 14 bases between the two germline ends. This CDR3 comprises 12 residues. The CDR3 bases are TGCGCCAGCAGCATAGGGGAAGACCGAGCTTTCTTT. It encodes CASSIGEDRAFF.

The CDR3 bases are TGCGCCAGCAGCTTAATGGTATCATCACAGGGTGGATCCTACGAGCAGTACTTC. Protein product: CASSLMVSSQGGSYEQYF. The chain carries TRBV5-1 and TRBJ2-7; perhaps TRBD1 as D (6 bases). The germline V and J ends were trimmed by 2 bases and 1 base, with 22 bases remaining between them. The CDR3 is 18 amino acids. Per the germline V gene, CDR1 is SGHRS and CDR2 is YFSETQ.

This clone was found a few times. The chain links TRBV10-3 to TRBJ1-5; a possible D gene is TRBD1 (6 bases). V shed 4 bases and J shed 5 bases, with 12 bases lying between them. This CDR3 region has 14 residues. CDR1 and CDR2 (germline): ENHRY, SYGVKD. This chain's CDR3 is CAISGGQGHQPQHF. The DNA for the CDR3 is TGTGCCATCAGTGGGGGGCAGGGGCATCAGCCCCAGCATTTT.

The CDR3 is CASSSTGHYEQYF. The CDR3 nucleotides are TGTGCCAGCAGCTCGACAGGCCACTACGAGCAGTACTTC. The rearrangement joins TRBV5-4 to TRBJ2-7; the D gene is possibly TRBD1 (6 bases). Trimming removed 3 bases from V and 3 bases from J, with 10 bases in between. CDR1 SGHNT and CDR2 YYREEE come from the germline V gene (reference sequence). The CDR3 contains 13 residues.

The chain has TRBV5-1 and TRBJ1-4; D not certain. The V end lost 1 base, the J end lost 0 bases, and 7 bases lay between the germline ends. This CDR3 region has 15 residues. The germline gives CDR1 SGHRS, CDR2 YFSETQ. The CDR3 here is CASSLKGATNEKLFF. As DNA, the CDR3 is TGCGCCAGCAGCTTGAAGGGAGCAACTAATGAAAAACTGTTTTTT.

The chain is built from TRBV6-5 and TRBJ2-3, with TRBD2 matching 12 bases. J gave up 2 bases and V 6 bases, and 3 bases lay outside the gene matches. The CDR3 sequence is 15 residues long. Germline loops: CDR1 MNHEY, CDR2 SVGAGI. The CDR3 nucleotides read TGTGCCAGCAGCAGACTAGCGGGGGTCACAGATACGCAGTATTTT. Translated, it gives CASSRLAGVTDTQYF.

Notes on this clone: The sample carries other DNA sequences with the same CDR3. This chain joins TRBV6-2 or TRBV6-3 and TRBJ1-2; D is ambiguous. Trimming cost V 0 bases and J 8 bases, with 7 bases left between them. The CDR3 loop spans 12 amino acids. Germline CDR1 MNHEY, CDR2 SVGEGT. The CDR3 protein is CASSYSPRGYTF. The CDR3, as DNA: TGTGCCAGCAGTTACTCGCCCAGAGGCTACACCTTC.

The chain employs TRBV29-1 and TRBJ1-5, with D unresolved. The CDR3 contains 13 residues. CDR1 is SQVTM, CDR2 ANQGSEA, per germline. V was clipped by 1 base and J by 6 bases, with 10 bases between them. The CDR3 DNA sequence: TGCAGCGTTGAAGGCGGGCAGGTTCAGCCCCAGCATTTT. It specifies CSVEGGQVQPQHF.

For the CDR3, the DNA is TGCAGCGTGGGACAGCTATACAATGAGCAGTTCTTC. It yields the protein CSVGQLYNEQFF. The chain has TRBV29-1 and TRBJ2-1, with 7 nucleotides matching TRBD1. The CDR3 has 12 amino acids. J lost 4 bases, V lost 6 bases, and 3 bases had no gene match. CDR1 and CDR2 (germline): SQVTM, ANQGSEA.

This clone was seen more than once but under ten times. The chain links TRBV7-2 to TRBJ2-5; 8 nucleotides align to TRBD1. The CDR3 extends over 16 amino acids. The V segment lost 5 bases and the J segment 5 bases; nucleotides outside the gene matches: 13. Germline CDR1 reads SGHTA; CDR2 reads FQGNSA. This chain's CDR3 is CASSHRTGTQRETQYF. The CDR3, as DNA: TGTGCCAGCAGCCACCGGACAGGGACCCAGAGGGAGACCCAGTACTTC.

The V gene is TRBV30, the J gene TRBJ1-1; 9 bases are a match to TRBD1. Germline values: CDR1 GTSNPN, CDR2 SVGIG (reference sequence). The J segment lost 4 bases and the V segment lost 5 bases, leaving 14 bases of the junction unmatched. This CDR3 contains 16 residues. CDR3 amino acids: CAWGPPNRGLGTEAFF. CDR3 nucleotide sequence: TGTGCCTGGGGTCCTCCTAACAGGGGGCTGGGCACTGAAGCTTTCTTT.

This chain links TRBV19 with TRBJ2-7; 15 nucleotides match TRBD2. Trimming at V came to 3 bases and at J to 3 bases, leaving 0 bases not matched to a gene. CDR1 and CDR2 (germline): LNHDA, SQIVND (reference sequence). This CDR3 region has 15 residues. This CDR3 is CASSMGLAGGYEQYF. DNA for the CDR3: TGTGCCAGTAGTATGGGACTAGCGGGGGGCTACGAGCAGTACTTC.

This rearrangement joins TRBV5-4 to TRBJ1-4; TRBD1 might be the D (5 bases). The CDR3 totals 13 residues. Trimming shortened V by 0 bases and J by 5 bases, and 5 bases separated the two germline ends. Germline CDR1 and CDR2: SGHNT and YYREEE (reference sequence). The CDR3 spells CASSLDRNEKLFF. The CDR3 DNA is TGTGCCAGCAGCTTGGACAGGAATGAAAAACTGTTTTTT.

The rearrangement links TRBV4-3 to TRBJ1-2, with D unresolved. Germline CDR1 LGHNA, CDR2 YSLEER. CDR3 length equals 15 residues. V lost 0 bases, J lost 8 bases, and 16 bases lay in between. The CDR3: CASSQDSVTRRGYTF. CDR3 in DNA: TGCGCCAGCAGCCAAGATTCGGTCACGAGGAGGGGCTACACCTTC.

The chain carries TRBV5-4 and TRBJ1-4; D perhaps matches TRBD1 (5 bases). This CDR3 region has 15 residues. The V end lost 0 bases, the J end lost 7 bases, and 13 bases lay between the germline ends. From germline, CDR1 is SGHNT and CDR2 YYREEE (reference sequence). In nucleotides, the CDR3 is TGTGCCAGCAGCTTGGGTGGGGGGTCGAGTGAAAAACTGTTTTTT. Encoded protein: CASSLGGGSSEKLFF.

The V gene is TRBV19, the J gene TRBJ1-1; TRBD1 might be the D (5 bases). Trimming stripped 8 bases from V and 8 bases from J, with 18 bases between. The CDR3 contains 13 residues. Germline V gene lookup returns CDR1 LNHDA and CDR2 SQIVND (reference sequence). CDR3 sequence reads: CASAIAGRGEAFF. The DNA of the CDR3 is TGTGCCAGTGCAATCGCAGGGCGGGGGGAAGCTTTCTTT.

The gene calls are TRBV7-9 and TRBJ1-6; D is uncertain. This CDR3 has 14 amino acids. CDR1 and CDR2 (germline): SEHNR, FQNEAQ (reference sequence). Trimming removed 1 base from V and 7 bases from J, with 8 bases in between. In DNA form, the CDR3 reads TGTGCCAGCAGCTTAGGTGGGGAGAATTCACCCCTCCACTTT. The encoded protein is CASSLGGENSPLHF.